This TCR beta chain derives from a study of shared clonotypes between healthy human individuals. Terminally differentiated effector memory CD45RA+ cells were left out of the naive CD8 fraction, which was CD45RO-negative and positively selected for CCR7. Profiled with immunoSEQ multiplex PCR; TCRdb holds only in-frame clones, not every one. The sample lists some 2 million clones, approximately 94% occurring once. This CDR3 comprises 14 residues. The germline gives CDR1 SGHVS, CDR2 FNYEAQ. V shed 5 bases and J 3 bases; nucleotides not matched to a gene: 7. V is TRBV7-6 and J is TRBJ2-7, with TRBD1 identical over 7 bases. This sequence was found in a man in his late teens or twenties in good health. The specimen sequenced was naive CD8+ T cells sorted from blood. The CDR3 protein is CASSPSQGDYEQYF. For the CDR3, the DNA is TGTGCCAGCAGCCCTAGCCAGGGGGACTACGAGCAGTACTTC.